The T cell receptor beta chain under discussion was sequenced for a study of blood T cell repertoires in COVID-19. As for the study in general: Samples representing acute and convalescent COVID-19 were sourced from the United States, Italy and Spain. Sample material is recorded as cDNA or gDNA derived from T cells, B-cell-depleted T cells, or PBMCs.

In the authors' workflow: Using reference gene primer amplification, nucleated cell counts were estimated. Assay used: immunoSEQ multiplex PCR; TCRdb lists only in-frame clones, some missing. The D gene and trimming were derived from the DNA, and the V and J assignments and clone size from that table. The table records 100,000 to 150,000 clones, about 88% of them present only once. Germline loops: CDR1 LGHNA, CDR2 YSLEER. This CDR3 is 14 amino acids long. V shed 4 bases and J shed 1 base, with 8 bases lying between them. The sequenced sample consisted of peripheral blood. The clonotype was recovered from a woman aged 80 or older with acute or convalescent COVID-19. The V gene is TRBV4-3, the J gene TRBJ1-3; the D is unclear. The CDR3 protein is CASSLTLSGNTIYF. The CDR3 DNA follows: TGCGCCAGCAGCCTGACACTTTCTGGAAACACCATATATTTT.